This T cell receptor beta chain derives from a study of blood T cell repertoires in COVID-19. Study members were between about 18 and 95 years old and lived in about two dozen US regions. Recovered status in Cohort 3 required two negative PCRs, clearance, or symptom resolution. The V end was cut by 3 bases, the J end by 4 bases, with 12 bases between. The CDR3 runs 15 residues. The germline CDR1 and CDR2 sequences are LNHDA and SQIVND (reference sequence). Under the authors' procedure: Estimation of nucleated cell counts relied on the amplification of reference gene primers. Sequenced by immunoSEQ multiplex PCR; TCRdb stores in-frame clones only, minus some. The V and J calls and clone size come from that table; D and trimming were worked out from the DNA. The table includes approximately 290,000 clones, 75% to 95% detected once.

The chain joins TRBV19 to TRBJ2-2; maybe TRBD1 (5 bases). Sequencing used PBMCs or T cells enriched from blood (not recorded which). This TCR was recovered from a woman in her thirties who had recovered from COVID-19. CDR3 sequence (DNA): TGTGCCAGTAGTATGAGGACAAGTATCACCGGGGAGCTGTTTTTT. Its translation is CASSMRTSITGELFF. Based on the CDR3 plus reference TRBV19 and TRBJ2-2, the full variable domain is DGGITQSPKYLFRKEGQNVTLSCEQNLNHDAMYWYRQDPGQGLRLIYYSQIVNDFQKGDIAEGYSVSREKKESFPLTVTSAQKNPTAFYLCASSMRTSITGELFFGEGSRLTVL.